This TCR beta chain emerged from a study of early stage breast cancer tumors. Study information: About 70% of the 16 invasive tumors were ER+, PR+ and HER2-.

General observations from the study: Most shared enriched TCRB sequences were commonly generated ones.

Remarks on this clone: Its antigen is unknown. An end of the junction does not agree with germline; a read error may underlie this.

TCRdb keeps only in-frame clones here, not all; method: immunoSEQ multiplex PCR. Of around 1,600 clones in the sample, around 77% were seen once. There are 14 residues in the CDR3. The V gene's germline CDR1 is LNHDA and CDR2 SQIVND (reference sequence). Tissue for this sample was collected 2-4 cm from the breast tumor. Normal breast often needed roughly 95-340 mg of tissue for enough DNA. The sample was normal breast tissue next to the tumor. The clonotype originates from a person aged 45-60 years with breast cancer. This chain joins TRBV19 and TRBJ1-4; D gene uncertain. The CDR3 loop reads CASSITGSNEKLFF. DNA of the CDR3: TGTGCCAGCAGTATAACCGGGTCTAATGAAAAACTGTTTTTT. The variable domain in full, with the rest retrieved from reference TRBV19 and TRBJ1-4, is DGGITQSPKYLFRKEGQNVTLSCEQNLNHDAMYWYRQDPGQGLRLIYYSQIVNDFQKGDIAEGYSVSREKKESFPLTVTSAQKNPTAFYLCASSITGSNEKLFFGSGTQLSVL.